What follows is one TCR beta chain and its context. This sample was included in a study of blood T cell repertoires in COVID-19. Study context: Acute and convalescent COVID-19 specimens originated in the United States, Italy and Spain. Sources were T cells, B-cell-depleted T cells, or PBMCs; the material itself was cDNA or gDNA.

The CDR3 is 14 amino acids. From germline, CDR1 is KGHDR and CDR2 SFDVKD. Trimming removed 5 bases at V and 1 base at J, with 7 bases between. Authors' analysis steps: Amplification from reference gene primers served as the basis for estimated nucleated cell counts. The method was immunoSEQ multiplex PCR; TCRdb's version includes in-frame clones alone and lacks a portion of them. Clone size and V and J calls were adopted from that table, with D and trimming inferred from the DNA. The repertoire consists of some 190,000 clones, with around four fifths occurring once and the leading ten covering 15% to 20%.

The chain couples TRBV24-1 to TRBJ2-2; D remains ambiguous. The TCR sequence derives from a human donor in a cohort sampled during active COVID-19. Material for sequencing was peripheral blood. The CDR3 nucleotides are TGTGCCACCAGTGGGGCCTGGAACACCGGGGAGCTGTTTTTT. As protein: CATSGAWNTGELFF.